The sequence of this T cell receptor beta chain was determined in a study of blood T cell repertoires in COVID-19. The wider study: COVID-19 samples from acute and convalescent phases originated in the United States, Italy and Spain. Sources were T cells, B-cell-depleted T cells, or PBMCs; the material itself was cDNA or gDNA.

As originally analysed: Using reference gene primer amplification, nucleated cell counts were estimated. Assay: immunoSEQ multiplex PCR; the TCRdb copy retains only in-frame clones and omits some. V and J calls plus clone size are reproduced from that table; the DNA served to infer D and trimming. The sample has roughly 92,000 clones, around nine tenths seen once; the top ten hold about a tenth. This clone was detected a few times. Germline trimming cut 8 bases from V and 7 bases from J; bases unmatched to any gene: 11. From germline, CDR1 is SNHLY and CDR2 FYNNEI. The CDR3 consists of 14 residues. The sample taken for sequencing was peripheral blood. This sequence originates from a man aged 45-65 years with acute or convalescent COVID-19. V and J are TRBV2 and TRBJ1-5; TRBD1 agrees at 7 bases. Written as DNA, the CDR3 is TGTGCCAGCGGCTCGGGACAGTCCACCCAGCCCCAGCATTTT. It translates to CASGSGQSTQPQHF.